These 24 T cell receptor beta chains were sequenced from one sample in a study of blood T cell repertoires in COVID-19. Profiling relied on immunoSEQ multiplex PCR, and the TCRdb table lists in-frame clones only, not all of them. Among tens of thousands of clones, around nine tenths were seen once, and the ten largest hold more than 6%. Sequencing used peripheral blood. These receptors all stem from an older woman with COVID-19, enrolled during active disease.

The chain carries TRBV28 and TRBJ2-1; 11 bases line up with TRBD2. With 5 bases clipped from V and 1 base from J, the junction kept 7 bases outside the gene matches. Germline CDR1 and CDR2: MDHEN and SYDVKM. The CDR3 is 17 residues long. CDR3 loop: CASSTVGLAESYNEQFF. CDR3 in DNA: TGTGCCAGCAGTACCGTGGGACTAGCGGAATCCTACAATGAGCAGTTCTTC.

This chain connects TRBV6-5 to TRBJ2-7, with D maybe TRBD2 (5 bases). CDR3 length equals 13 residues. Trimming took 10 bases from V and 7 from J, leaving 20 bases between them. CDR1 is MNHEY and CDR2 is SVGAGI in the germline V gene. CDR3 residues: CATSRGEIWEQYF. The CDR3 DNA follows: TGTGCCACCTCGCGTGGGGAGATATGGGAGCAGTACTTC.

CDR3 nucleotides: TGTGCCAGCAGTCAGGGACTAGCGGGAGAAGAGACCCAGTACTTC. It encodes CASSQGLAGEETQYF. The chain joins TRBV28 to TRBJ2-5; 14 positions match TRBD2. Germline V gene data show CDR1 as MDHEN and CDR2 as SYDVKM. CDR3 length: 15 residues. The V segment lost 5 bases and the J segment 3 bases; nucleotides outside the gene matches: 2.

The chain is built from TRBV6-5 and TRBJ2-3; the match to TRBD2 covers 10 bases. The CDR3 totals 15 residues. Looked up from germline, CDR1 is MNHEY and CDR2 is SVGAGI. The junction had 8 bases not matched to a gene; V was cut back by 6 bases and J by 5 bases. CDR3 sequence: CASRLLAGPQDTQYF. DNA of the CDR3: TGTGCCAGCAGACTACTAGCGGGGCCGCAAGATACGCAGTATTTT.

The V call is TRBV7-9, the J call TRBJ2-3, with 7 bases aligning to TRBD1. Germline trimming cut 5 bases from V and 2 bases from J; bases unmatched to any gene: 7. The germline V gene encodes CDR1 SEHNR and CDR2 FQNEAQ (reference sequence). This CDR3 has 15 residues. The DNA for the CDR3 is TGTGCCAGCAGCGTCCCGACAGGGTCCACAGATACGCAGTATTTT. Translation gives CASSVPTGSTDTQYF. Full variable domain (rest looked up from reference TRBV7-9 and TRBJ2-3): DTGVSQNPRHKITKRGQNVTFRCDPISEHNRLYWYRQTLGQGPEFLTYFQNEAQLEKSRLLSDRFSAERPKGSFSTLEIQRTEQGDSAMYLCASSVPTGSTDTQYFGPGTRLTVL.

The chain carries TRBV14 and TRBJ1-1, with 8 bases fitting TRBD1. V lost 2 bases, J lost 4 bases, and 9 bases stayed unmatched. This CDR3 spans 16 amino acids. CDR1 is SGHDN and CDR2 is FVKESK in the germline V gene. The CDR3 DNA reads TGTGCCAGCAGCCAACGGTGGGCAGGGGGCTTCACTGAAGCTTTCTTT. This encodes CASSQRWAGGFTEAFF. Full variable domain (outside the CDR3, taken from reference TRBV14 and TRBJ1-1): EAGVTQFPSHSVIEKGQTVTLRCDPISGHDNLYWYRRVMGKEIKFLLHFVKESKQDESGMPNNRFLAERTGGTYSTLKVQPAELEDSGVYFCASSQRWAGGFTEAFFGQGTRLTVV.

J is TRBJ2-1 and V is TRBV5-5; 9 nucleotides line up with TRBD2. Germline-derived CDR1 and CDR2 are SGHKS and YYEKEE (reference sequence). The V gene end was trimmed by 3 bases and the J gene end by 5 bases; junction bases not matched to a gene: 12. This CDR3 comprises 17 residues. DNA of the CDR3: TGTGCCAGCAGCTCTCCTTTAGCGGGAGTCCGGGACAATGAGCAGTTCTTC. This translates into CASSSPLAGVRDNEQFF. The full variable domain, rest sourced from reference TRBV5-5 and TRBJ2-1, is DAGVTQSPTHLIKTRGQQVTLRCSPISGHKSVSWYQQVLGQGPQFIFQYYEKEERGRGNFPDRFSARQFPNYSSELNVNALLLGDSALYLCASSSPLAGVRDNEQFFGPGTRLTVL.

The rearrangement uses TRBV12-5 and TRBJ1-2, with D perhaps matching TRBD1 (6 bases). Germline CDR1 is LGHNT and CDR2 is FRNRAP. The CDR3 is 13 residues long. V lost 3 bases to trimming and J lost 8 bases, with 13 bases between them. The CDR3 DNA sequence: TGTGCTAGTGGTTTTGGGGGGCGGGGGGGCTACACCTTC. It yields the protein CASGFGGRGGYTF.

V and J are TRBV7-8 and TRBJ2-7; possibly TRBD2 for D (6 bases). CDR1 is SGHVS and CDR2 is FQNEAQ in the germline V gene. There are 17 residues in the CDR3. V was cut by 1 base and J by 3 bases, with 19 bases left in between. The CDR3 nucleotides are TGTGCCAGCAGCTTAGGGCGGGCGGGACTCGGATTCTACGAGCAGTACTTC. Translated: CASSLGRAGLGFYEQYF.

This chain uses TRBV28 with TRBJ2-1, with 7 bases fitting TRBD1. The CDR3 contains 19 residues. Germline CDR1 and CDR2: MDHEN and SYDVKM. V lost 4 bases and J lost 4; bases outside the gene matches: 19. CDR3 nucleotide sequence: TGTGCCAGCAGTTCAACACTCCGGACAGTAGGGGGCAAATACAATGAGCAGTTCTTC. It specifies CASSSTLRTVGGKYNEQFF.

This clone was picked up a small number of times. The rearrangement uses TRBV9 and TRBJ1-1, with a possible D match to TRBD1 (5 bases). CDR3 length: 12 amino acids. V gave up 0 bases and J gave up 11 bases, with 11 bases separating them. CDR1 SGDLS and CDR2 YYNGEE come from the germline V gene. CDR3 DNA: TGTGCCAGCAGCGTAGGACAGTCACAGGCTTTCTTT. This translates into CASSVGQSQAFF.

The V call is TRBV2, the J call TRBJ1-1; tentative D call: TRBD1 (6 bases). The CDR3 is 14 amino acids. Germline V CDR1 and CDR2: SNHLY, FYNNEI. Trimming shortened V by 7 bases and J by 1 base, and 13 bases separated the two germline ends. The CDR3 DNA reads TGTGCCAGCATAGGACAGCTCTCGAACACTGAAGCTTTCTTT. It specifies CASIGQLSNTEAFF. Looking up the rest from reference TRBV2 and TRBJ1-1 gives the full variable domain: EPEVTQTPSHQVTQMGQEVILRCVPISNHLYFYWYRQILGQKVEFLVSFYNNEISEKSEIFDDQFSVERPDGSNFTLKIRSTKLEDSAMYFCASIGQLSNTEAFFGQGTRLTVV.

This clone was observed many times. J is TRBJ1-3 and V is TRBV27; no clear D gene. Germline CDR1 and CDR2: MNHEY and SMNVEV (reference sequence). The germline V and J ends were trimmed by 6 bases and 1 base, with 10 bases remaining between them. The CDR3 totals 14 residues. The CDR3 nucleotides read TGTGCCAGCAGCCAACTCGGTTCTGGAAACACCATATATTTT. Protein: CASSQLGSGNTIYF.

The CDR3 region has the DNA TGTGCCAGCAGTGAGGGACTAGCGGGAGCCCATGAGCAGTTCTTC. Residues: CASSEGLAGAHEQFF. The chain uses TRBV6-4 and TRBJ2-1; TRBD2 agrees at 14 bases. V shed 3 bases, J shed 8 bases, and the junction held 3 bases outside the gene matches. CDR1 is MRHNA, CDR2 SNTAGT, per germline. This CDR3 has 15 amino acids.

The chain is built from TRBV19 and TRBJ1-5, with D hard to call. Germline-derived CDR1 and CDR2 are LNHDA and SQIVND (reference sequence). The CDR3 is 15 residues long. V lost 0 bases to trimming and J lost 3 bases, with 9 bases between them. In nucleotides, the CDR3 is TGTGCCAGTAGTATAGACTTTTACACCAATCAGCCCCAGCATTTT. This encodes CASSIDFYTNQPQHF.

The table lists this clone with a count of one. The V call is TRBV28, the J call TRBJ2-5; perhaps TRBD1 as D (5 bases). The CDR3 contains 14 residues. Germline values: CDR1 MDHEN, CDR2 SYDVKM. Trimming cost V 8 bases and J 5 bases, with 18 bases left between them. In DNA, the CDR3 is TGTGCCAGCCACCAAGGTGACAGACCGGAGACCCAGTACTTC. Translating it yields CASHQGDRPETQYF.

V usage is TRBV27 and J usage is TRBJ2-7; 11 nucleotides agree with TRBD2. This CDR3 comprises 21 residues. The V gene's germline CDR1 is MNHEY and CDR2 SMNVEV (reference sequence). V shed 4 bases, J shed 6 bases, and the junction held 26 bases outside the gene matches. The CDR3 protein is CASSSHLGRTSGYPSPSEQYF. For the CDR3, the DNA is TGTGCCAGCAGTTCGCACTTGGGCCGGACTAGCGGGTATCCTTCCCCGAGCGAGCAGTACTTC.

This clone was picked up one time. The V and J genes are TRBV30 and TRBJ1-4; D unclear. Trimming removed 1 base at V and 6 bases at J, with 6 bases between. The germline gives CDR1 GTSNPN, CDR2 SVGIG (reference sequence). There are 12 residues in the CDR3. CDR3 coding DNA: TGTGCCTGGAGTGGAGGAGATGAAAAACTGTTTTTT. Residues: CAWSGGDEKLFF.

This chain's CDR3 is CASKWDRGLSGEQYF. CDR3 in DNA: TGTGCCAGCAAGTGGGACAGGGGGCTTTCGGGCGAGCAGTACTTC. The rearrangement uses TRBV28 and TRBJ2-7; TRBD1 agrees at 12 bases. Germline loops: CDR1 MDHEN, CDR2 SYDVKM. The V gene end was trimmed by 7 bases and the J gene end by 6 bases; junction bases not matched to a gene: 10. The CDR3 has 15 amino acids.

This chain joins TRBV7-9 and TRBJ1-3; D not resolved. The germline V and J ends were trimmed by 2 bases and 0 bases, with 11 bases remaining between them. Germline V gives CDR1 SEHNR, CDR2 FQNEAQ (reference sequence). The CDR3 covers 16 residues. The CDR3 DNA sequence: TGTGCCAGCAGCTTAAGGCTCTCTAGCTCTGGAAACACCATATATTTT. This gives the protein CASSLRLSSSGNTIYF.

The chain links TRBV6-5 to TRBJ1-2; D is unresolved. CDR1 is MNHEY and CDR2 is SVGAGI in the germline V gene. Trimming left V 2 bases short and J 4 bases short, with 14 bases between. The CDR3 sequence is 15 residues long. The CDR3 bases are TGTGCCAGCAGTTACGAAGCCCTTTACTCCTATGGCTACACCTTC. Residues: CASSYEALYSYGYTF.

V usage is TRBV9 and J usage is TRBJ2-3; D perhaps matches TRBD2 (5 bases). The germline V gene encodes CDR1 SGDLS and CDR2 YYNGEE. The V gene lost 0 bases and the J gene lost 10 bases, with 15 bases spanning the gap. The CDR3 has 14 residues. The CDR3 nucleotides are TGTGCCAGCAGCGTAGTGGCAGATCGGGGTCCGCAGTATTTT. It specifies CASSVVADRGPQYF.

CDR3 residues: CASSHPVLGTSGRAETQYF. CDR3 in DNA: TGTGCCAGCAGCCACCCCGTCCTAGGGACTAGCGGGAGGGCAGAGACCCAGTACTTC. This rearrangement joins TRBV3-1 (or the pseudogene TRBV3-2) to TRBJ2-5; TRBD2 agrees at 16 bases. This CDR3 is 19 amino acids long. The ends lost 3 bases at V and 4 bases at J; junction bases unmatched: 11. The V gene's germline CDR1 is LGHDT and CDR2 YNNKEL (reference sequence).

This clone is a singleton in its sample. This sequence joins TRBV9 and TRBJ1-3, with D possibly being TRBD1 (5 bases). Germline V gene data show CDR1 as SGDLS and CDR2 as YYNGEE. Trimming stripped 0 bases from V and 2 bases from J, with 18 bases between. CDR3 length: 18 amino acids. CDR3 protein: CASSVGAEGPRPGNTIYF. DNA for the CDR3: TGTGCCAGCAGCGTAGGAGCGGAGGGACCGCGACCTGGAAACACCATATATTTT. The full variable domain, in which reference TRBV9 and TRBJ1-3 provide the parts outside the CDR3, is DSGVTQTPKHLITATGQRVTLRCSPRSGDLSVYWYQQSLDQGLQFLIQYYNGEERAKGNILERFSAQQFPDLHSELNLSSLELGDSALYFCASSVGAEGPRPGNTIYFGEGSWLTVV.